The 7 T cell receptor beta chains below were found in one sample sequenced in a study of PD-L1 blockade in urothelial cancer (dated by TCRdb to about 2017). The time point label corresponds to: pretreatment peripheral blood. Library preparation used the immunoSEQ multiplex PCR assay. Drawn from immuneACCESS, this table holds only the in-frame rearrangements with V and J called that TCRdb kept. Clones are partly lost; checked studies trace under half to an unresolved V gene and leave the rest unexplained. This sample holds 50,000 or so clones; more than 70% were observed only once. The top ten clonotypes cover approximately 21% of the sample. The sequencing used PBMCs, collected around atezolizumab (anti-PD-L1) treatment. The receptors here all came from a man in his sixties with urothelial cancer.

The chain links TRBV5-5 to TRBJ1-4, with TRBD1 matching over 7 bases. This CDR3 is 16 amino acids long. CDR1 is SGHKS, CDR2 YYEKEE, per germline (reference sequence). Losses at the gene ends were 1 base for V and 4 bases for J; bases not matched to a gene: 7. The CDR3 DNA reads as TGTGCCAGCAGCTTGAACAGGGGAGTGGGTAATGAAAAACTGTTTTTT. Translation: CASSLNRGVGNEKLFF.

The V gene is TRBV14, the J gene TRBJ2-2, with TRBD1 matching 7 bases. J gave up 4 bases and V 2 bases, and 7 bases lay outside the gene matches. CDR1 SGHDN and CDR2 FVKESK come from the germline V gene. The CDR3 is made up of 16 amino acids. The CDR3 DNA is TGTGCCAGCAGCCAAAGCCCGAGGGGGCGCACCGGGGAGCTGTTTTTT. Encoded protein: CASSQSPRGRTGELFF. The full variable domain, with the rest looked up from reference TRBV14 and TRBJ2-2, is EAGVTQFPSHSVIEKGQTVTLRCDPISGHDNLYWYRRVMGKEIKFLLHFVKESKQDESGMPNNRFLAERTGGTYSTLKVQPAELEDSGVYFCASSQSPRGRTGELFFGEGSRLTVL.

This chain links TRBV11-2 with TRBJ2-3; TRBD2 might be the D (6 bases). The CDR3 totals 15 residues. The germline CDR1 and CDR2 sequences are SGHAT and FQNNGV. Trimming removed 5 bases from V and 0 bases from J, with 12 bases in between. CDR3 nucleotides: TGTGCCAGCAGCCGGGACTGGGGTAGCACAGATACGCAGTATTTT. As protein: CASSRDWGSTDTQYF.

J is TRBJ1-1 and V is TRBV29-1; possible D gene TRBD1, 6 bases. V was cut by 6 bases and J by 1 base, with 12 bases left in between. The CDR3 covers 13 residues. Germline CDR1 and CDR2: SQVTM and ANQGSEA. The CDR3: CSVERGSNTEAFF. The DNA of the CDR3 is TGCAGCGTAGAAAGGGGGTCGAACACTGAAGCTTTCTTT.

The chain has TRBV4-3 and TRBJ1-1; D not resolved. The CDR3 has 14 residues. Per the germline V gene, CDR1 is LGHNA and CDR2 is YSLEER. Trimming removed 0 bases at V and 3 bases at J, with 8 bases between. The CDR3 sequence is CASSQDREDTEAFF. For the CDR3, the DNA is TGCGCCAGCAGCCAAGATCGAGAGGACACTGAAGCTTTCTTT.

In this sample, this clone turned up a few times. The V call is TRBV4-3, the J call TRBJ1-6; D is unresolved. V was pared by 0 bases and J by 0 bases, with 9 bases between. Germline CDR1 and CDR2: LGHNA and YSLEER. The CDR3 length is 17 residues. The DNA for the CDR3 is TGCGCCAGCAGCCAAGAGATAGGGAGCTCCTATAATTCACCCCTCCACTTT. It is translated as CASSQEIGSSYNSPLHF.

The chain is built from TRBV12-5 and TRBJ1-5; 9 bases align to TRBD1. There are 15 residues in the CDR3. J lost 4 bases, V lost 5 bases, and 6 bases had no gene match. The germline V gene encodes CDR1 LGHNT and CDR2 FRNRAP. CDR3: CASGGGTGMNQPQHF. CDR3 sequence (DNA): TGTGCTAGTGGTGGGGGGACAGGGATGAATCAGCCCCAGCATTTT.